This T cell receptor beta chain was found in a study of radiotherapy plus CTLA-4 blockade in lung cancer. Assay: immunoSEQ multiplex PCR; the TCRdb copy retains only in-frame clones and omits some. This sample carries more than 80,000 clones, 70% to 90% of them seen once, and the ten largest clones take 2.4%. The CDR3 covers 12 residues. CDR1 LNHDA and CDR2 SQIVND come from the germline V gene (reference sequence). The germline V and J ends were trimmed by 0 bases and 6 bases, with 2 bases remaining between them. Specimen: peripheral blood, collected from a patient treated with radiotherapy plus ipilimumab. This sequence joins TRBV19 and TRBJ1-4; D remains unclear. The origin of this receptor is a human donor with non-small cell lung cancer that progressed on radiotherapy plus ipilimumab. Some clones in this sample may be carry-over from other donors' samples. CDR3 sequence: CASSIDHEKLFF. DNA for the CDR3: TGTGCCAGTAGTATAGACCATGAAAAACTGTTTTTT.